This passage covers 14 T cell receptor beta chains from one sample sequenced in a study of T-cell memory formation after mild COVID-19. TCRdb re-called the 5' RACE reads through MiXCR, storing one row per CDR3 protein. The data contain about 180,000 distinct CDR3 sequences, 16% of them singletons. Sequenced sample: PBMCs or a T cell subset sorted from them (not recorded which). The receptors come from an adult woman who had mild COVID-19 (a few samples of this study predate the infection). Cell type and time point are not known.

The gene calls are TRBV18 and TRBJ1-1, with a possible D match to TRBD1 (5 bases). The germline V gene encodes CDR1 KGHSH and CDR2 LQKENI. This CDR3 spans 12 amino acids. Trimming cost V 4 bases and J 3 bases, with 6 bases left between them. CDR3 residues: CASSRGDTEAFF. CDR3 sequence (DNA): TGTGCCAGCTCACGAGGGGACACTGAAGCTTTCTTT.

This clonotype was seen more than once but under ten times. The chain is built from TRBV27 and TRBJ2-7; D is unclear. The CDR3 has 12 amino acids. Germline V CDR1 and CDR2: MNHEY, SMNVEV (reference sequence). V shed 0 bases and J shed 5 bases, with 5 bases lying between them. CDR3 sequence reads: CASSLSGNEQYF. DNA of the CDR3: TGTGCCAGCAGTTTATCGGGGAACGAGCAGTACTTC.

The V call is TRBV11-2, the J call TRBJ2-1; 10 bases are a match to TRBD2. Germline assignment: CDR1 SGHAT and CDR2 FQNNGV. The CDR3 has 16 residues. Trimming at V came to 0 bases and at J to 9 bases, leaving 8 bases not matched to a gene. The CDR3 reads CASSLEGSGRGGEQFF. The DNA for the CDR3 is TGTGCCAGCAGCTTAGAGGGGAGCGGGAGGGGAGGTGAGCAGTTCTTC.

The sample holds a few counts of this clonotype. The rearrangement uses TRBV6-5 and TRBJ1-2, with D tentatively TRBD1 (6 bases). The germline V gene encodes CDR1 MNHEY and CDR2 SVGAGI. This CDR3 has 13 residues. The germline V and J ends were trimmed by 7 bases and 4 bases, with 13 bases remaining between them. The DNA for the CDR3 is TGTGCCAGCACCACAATACAGGGCTATGGCTACACCTTC. Translation gives CASTTIQGYGYTF.

The gene calls are TRBV5-1 and TRBJ2-6; a possible D gene is TRBD2 (7 bases). The CDR3 runs 15 residues. Germline V gene lookup returns CDR1 SGHRS and CDR2 YFSETQ. The ends were cut back, 4 bases at V and 3 bases at J, with 11 bases in the middle. The CDR3 DNA reads as TGCGCCAGCAGCCCGAGGGGGGGTGGGGCCAACGTCCTGACTTTC. It encodes CASSPRGGGANVLTF. The complete variable domain, with remaining parts taken from reference TRBV5-1 and TRBJ2-6, reads KAGVTQTPRYLIKTRGQQVTLSCSPISGHRSVSWYQQTPGQGLQFLFEYFSETQRNKGNFPGRFSGRQFSNSRSEMNVSTLELGDSALYLCASSPRGGGANVLTFGAGSRLTVL.

The J gene is TRBJ2-3, the V gene TRBV20-1, with TRBD2 identical over 7 bases. CDR3 length: 16 residues. Germline CDR1 and CDR2: DFQATT and SNEGSKA (reference sequence). The V segment lost 5 bases and the J segment 1 base; nucleotides outside the gene matches: 12. The CDR3 region is CSALTLGGSGTDTQYF. The CDR3, as DNA: TGCAGTGCTCTCACTTTAGGCGGGAGCGGCACAGATACGCAGTATTTT.

The chain is built from TRBV20-1 and TRBJ2-2; TRBD2 agrees at 7 bases. The CDR3 is 17 residues long. The germline gives CDR1 DFQATT, CDR2 SNEGSKA (reference sequence). V lost 5 bases, J lost 0 bases, and 12 bases stayed unmatched. CDR3 sequence: CSAARWGRAPNTGELFF. CDR3 in DNA: TGCAGTGCTGCCAGATGGGGGAGGGCTCCGAACACCGGGGAGCTGTTTTTT.

This clonotype was picked up a small number of times. V gene TRBV7-2 combines with J gene TRBJ2-3; D is ambiguous. V was pared by 5 bases and J by 4 bases, with 7 bases between. The V gene's germline CDR1 is SGHTA and CDR2 FQGNSA. CDR3 length equals 12 residues. CDR3 residues: CASSATPDTQYF. The CDR3 DNA reads TGTGCCAGCAGCGCCACCCCAGATACGCAGTATTTT.

The sample holds a few counts of this clonotype. The chain couples TRBV24-1 to TRBJ2-2; TRBD1 aligns across 7 bases. Germline lookup yields CDR1 KGHDR and CDR2 SFDVKD. V shed 3 bases, J shed 4 bases, and the junction held 4 bases outside the gene matches. The CDR3 is 15 amino acids. The CDR3 nucleotides read TGTGCCACCAGTGATGTGACAGGGAGCACCGGGGAGCTGTTTTTT. This sequence encodes CATSDVTGSTGELFF.

This clonotype was observed at least ten times. The rearrangement uses TRBV29-1 and TRBJ2-1; perhaps TRBD1 as D (5 bases). V was shortened by 6 bases and J by 6 bases, with 15 bases between the two germline ends. This CDR3 has 13 residues. Looked up from germline, CDR1 is SQVTM and CDR2 is ANQGSEA. Here the CDR3 reads CSVGGHPANEQFF. The CDR3, as DNA: TGCAGCGTGGGCGGACACCCGGCCAATGAGCAGTTCTTC.

The CDR3 bases are TGCGCCAGCAGCTTTGGACAGTTGGAGTGCTACACCTTC. Translating it yields CASSFGQLECYTF. This sequence joins TRBV5-1 and TRBJ1-2; maybe TRBD1 (6 bases). The CDR3 spans 13 residues. Germline assignment: CDR1 SGHRS and CDR2 YFSETQ. V shed 2 bases and J shed 9 bases, with 14 bases lying between them.

There are a few counts of this clonotype. The chain uses TRBV27 and TRBJ2-1, with D perhaps matching TRBD1 (5 bases). Trimming took off 8 bases at V and 12 bases at J, with 20 bases between the two ends. This CDR3 is built from 13 residues. From germline, CDR1 is MNHEY and CDR2 SMNVEV (reference sequence). The CDR3 region has the DNA TGTGCCAGCTCAACCCCAGTGGGGCATGTGCAGTTCTTC. Translating it yields CASSTPVGHVQFF.

This clonotype has only a few counts. The chain couples TRBV7-2 to TRBJ2-1; D assignment may be TRBD1 or TRBD2 (6 bases each). Germline V CDR1 and CDR2: SGHTA, FQGNSA. Between the trimmed V and J ends, which lost 8 bases and 7 bases, there was a span of 24 bases. This CDR3 is 16 amino acids long. DNA for the CDR3: TGTGCCAGCGCCACGTCAAGGGCGGAGGGGACAAATGAGCAGTTCTTC. Encoded protein: CASATSRAEGTNEQFF.

This clonotype was picked up a small number of times. The V call is TRBV5-1, the J call TRBJ2-6, with D perhaps matching TRBD1 (6 bases). The ends were cut back, 1 base at V and 0 bases at J, with 17 bases in the middle. The CDR3 consists of 19 residues. The germline CDR1 and CDR2 sequences are SGHRS and YFSETQ. Here the CDR3 reads CASSLFLGHPSSGANVLTF. The CDR3 nucleotides read TGCGCCAGCAGCTTGTTCCTGGGACACCCGAGCTCTGGGGCCAACGTCCTGACTTTC.